This T cell receptor (beta chain) appears in the sequencing data of a study of identical twins. TCRdb reprocessed the 5' RACE reads via MiXCR and lists one record per CDR3 protein. The table has 500,000 or so distinct CDR3 sequences, around 20% seen once. This clonotype occurred a few times. V gave up 5 bases and J gave up 0 bases, with 12 bases separating them. CDR1 is SGHKS and CDR2 is YYEKEE in the germline V gene (reference sequence). There are 15 residues in the CDR3. The sample also formed part of further work on T cells expressing NK-cell markers.

This rearrangement joins TRBV5-5 to TRBJ2-1, with a possible D match to TRBD1 (6 bases). The receptor comes from a young woman in good health. What was sequenced was CD4+ T cells sorted from blood. CDR3 nucleotides: TGTGCCAGCAGGACCGGGACAAACTCCTACAATGAGCAGTTCTTC. This codes for CASRTGTNSYNEQFF.